The text below deals with one TCR beta chain. Germline CDR1 reads SGHVS; CDR2 reads FNYEAQ. The ends lost 4 bases at V and 3 bases at J; junction bases unmatched: 6. The CDR3 extends over 16 amino acids. The patients with Susac syndrome satisfied recently defined diagnostic criteria for either definite or probable disease. Random hexamers primed reverse transcription of about 0.45 to 1 ug RNA. Across 54 Vbeta and 13 Jbeta, TCR beta CDR3 was amplified with immunoSEQ multiplex PCR. One entry per CDR3 protein, called by TCRdb with MiXCR from the immunoSEQ multiplex PCR reads. This table has about 150,000 distinct CDR3 sequences, more than 85% appearing once. The source of the sample is a study of CD8 T cells in Susac syndrome.

The chain carries TRBV7-6 and TRBJ2-7, with 13 positions matching TRBD2. The TCR originated in a human donor with Susac syndrome. The sample taken for sequencing was CD8+ T cells from PBMCs. This chain's CDR3 is CASSSGLAGEDYEQYF. CDR3 DNA: TGTGCCAGCAGCTCCGGACTAGCGGGAGAAGACTACGAGCAGTACTTC.